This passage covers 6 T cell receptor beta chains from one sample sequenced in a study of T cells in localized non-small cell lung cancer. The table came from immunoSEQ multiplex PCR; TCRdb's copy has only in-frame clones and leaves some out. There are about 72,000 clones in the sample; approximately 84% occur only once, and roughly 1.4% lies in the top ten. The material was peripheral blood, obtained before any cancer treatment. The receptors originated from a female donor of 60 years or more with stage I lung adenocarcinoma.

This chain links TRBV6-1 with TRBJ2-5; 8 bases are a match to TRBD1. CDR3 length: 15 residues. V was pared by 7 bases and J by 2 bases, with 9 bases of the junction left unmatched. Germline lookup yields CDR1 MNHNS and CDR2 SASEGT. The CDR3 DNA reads TGTGCCAGCACCCCAGGGGGCTTCGGGCAAGAGACCCAGTACTTC. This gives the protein CASTPGGFGQETQYF.

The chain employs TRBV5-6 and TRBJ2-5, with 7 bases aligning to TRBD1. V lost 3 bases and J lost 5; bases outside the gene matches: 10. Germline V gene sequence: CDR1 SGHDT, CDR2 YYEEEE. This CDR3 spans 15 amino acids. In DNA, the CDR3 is TGTGCCAGCAGCTATCACAAGGGGGCGCGGGAGACCCAGTACTTC. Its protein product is CASSYHKGARETQYF.

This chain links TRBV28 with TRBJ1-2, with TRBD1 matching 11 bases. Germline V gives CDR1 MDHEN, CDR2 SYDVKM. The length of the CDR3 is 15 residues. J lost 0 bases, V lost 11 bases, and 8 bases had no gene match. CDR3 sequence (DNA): TGTGCCGGACAGGGGGCGAAGGGTTCTAACTATGGCTACACCTTC. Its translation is CAGQGAKGSNYGYTF.

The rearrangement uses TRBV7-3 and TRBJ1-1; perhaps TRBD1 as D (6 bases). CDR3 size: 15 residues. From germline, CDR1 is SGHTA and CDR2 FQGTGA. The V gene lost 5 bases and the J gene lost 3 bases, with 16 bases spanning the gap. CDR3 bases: TGTGCCAGCAGCGCAAGCCAGGGGATGCACACTGAAGCTTTCTTT. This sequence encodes CASSASQGMHTEAFF. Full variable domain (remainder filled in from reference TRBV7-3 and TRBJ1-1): GAGVSQTPSNKVTEKGKYVELRCDPISGHTALYWYRQSLGQGPEFLIYFQGTGAADDSGLPNDRFFAVRPEGSVSTLKIQRTERGDSAVYLCASSASQGMHTEAFFGQGTRLTVV.

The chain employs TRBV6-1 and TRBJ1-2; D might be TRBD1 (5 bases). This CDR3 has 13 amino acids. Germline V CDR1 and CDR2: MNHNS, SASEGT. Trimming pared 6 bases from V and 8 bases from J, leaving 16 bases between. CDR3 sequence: CASSNGTPRGYTF. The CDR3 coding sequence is TGTGCCAGCAGCAACGGGACCCCAAGGGGCTACACCTTC.

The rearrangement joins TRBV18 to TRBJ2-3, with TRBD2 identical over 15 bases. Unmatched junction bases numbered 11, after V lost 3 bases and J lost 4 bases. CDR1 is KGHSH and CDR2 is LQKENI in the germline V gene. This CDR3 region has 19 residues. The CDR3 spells CASSPLQGLAGGRPDTQYF. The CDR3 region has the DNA TGTGCCAGCTCACCGCTACAGGGACTAGCGGGGGGTCGCCCAGATACGCAGTATTTT.